The clone carrying this T cell receptor beta chain appeared a few times. The data were taken from a study of cytotoxic CD8 clonotypes in ibrutinib-treated CLL. Measured with immunoSEQ multiplex PCR; TCRdb has only the in-frame clones, and not every one. Of tens of thousands of clones detected, approximately 57% appear once; the ten largest clones hold roughly 15%. The germline V gene encodes CDR1 MNHEY and CDR2 SVGAGI. The CDR3 spans 14 residues. The V and J ends lost 0 bases and 0 bases respectively, with 5 bases between them. The sample in question was PBMCs, obtained after 12 months of ibrutinib treatment. The TCR comes from a human donor with chronic lymphocytic leukemia. The chain joins TRBV6-5 to TRBJ2-5; D is unclear. CDR3 sequence: CASSYSPHQETQYF. The CDR3 bases are TGTGCCAGCAGTTACTCGCCCCACCAAGAGACCCAGTACTTC.